These T cell receptor beta chains were read from a single sample in a study of T-cell memory formation after mild COVID-19. One entry per CDR3 protein, called by TCRdb with MiXCR from the 5' RACE reads. This sample has around 390,000 distinct CDR3 sequences, with roughly 15% found just once. The material sequenced was PBMCs or a T cell subset sorted from them (not recorded which). The source of these receptors is a man younger than 30 who had mild COVID-19 (a few samples of this study predate the infection). Cell type and time point are not known. Both conserved end residues are part of each CDR3. D genes are given only for firm matches. Some rows have no size entry. The others give once, few or many, or a class for an expanded clone.

>NA|few|TRBJ2-2|TRBV23-1
CASSQKGGELFF
TGCGCCAGCAGTCAAAAGGGCGGGGAGCTGTTTTTT
>TRBD1|NA|TRBJ2-3|TRBV7-3
CASSSGQGSDTQYF
TGTGCCAGCAGCTCGGGACAGGGGTCAGATACGCAGTATTTT
>NA|few|TRBJ1-5|TRBV12-3/TRBV12-4
CASSLSSGVTQHF
TGTGCCAGCAGTTTATCCTCAGGGGTGACCCAGCATTTT
>NA|few|TRBJ1-1|TRBV5-1
CASSRRTDLNTEAFF
TGCGCCAGCAGCAGGAGGACGGATCTGAACACTGAAGCTTTCTTT
>TRBD2|many|TRBJ2-7|TRBV20-1
CSATASGGYEQYF
TGCAGTGCTACGGCTAGCGGGGGTTACGAGCAGTACTTC
>TRBD1|NA|TRBJ2-7|TRBV4-3
CDSSQGDSFSYEQYF
TGCGACAGCAGCCAAGGGGACAGCTTCTCCTACGAGCAGTACTTC
>TRBD2|few|TRBJ2-3|TRBV7-3
CASSLDWGAGDTDTQYF
TGTGCCAGCAGCCTCGACTGGGGAGCGGGGGACACAGATACGCAGTATTTT
>NA|few|TRBJ2-2|TRBV12-3/TRBV12-4
CASSFSVSTGELFF
TGTGCCAGCAGTTTCTCGGTCTCCACCGGGGAGCTGTTTTTT
>NA|few|TRBJ2-1|TRBV5-5
CASTSVGGFGEQFF
TGTGCCAGCACCTCAGTTGGAGGCTTCGGTGAGCAGTTCTTC
>TRBD1|NA|TRBJ1-2|TRBV12-3/TRBV12-4
CASSWTGDNGGYTF
TGTGCCAGCAGTTGGACAGGGGATAATGGTGGCTACACCTTC
>NA|few|TRBJ2-5|TRBV28
CASSPLDGLETQYF
TGTGCCAGCAGCCCTTTGGACGGACTTGAGACCCAGTACTTC
>TRBD1|NA|TRBJ2-1|TRBV4-1
CASSRVRQGENEQFF
TGCGCCAGCAGCCGCGTCCGACAGGGTGAAAATGAGCAGTTCTTC
>NA|few|TRBJ2-3|TRBV29-1
CSALRTAADTQYF
TGCAGCGCCTTACGGACAGCAGCAGATACGCAGTATTTT
>TRBD1|NA|TRBJ2-2|TRBV27
CASSQQGFSGELFF
TGTGCCAGCAGCCAACAGGGGTTTTCCGGGGAGCTGTTTTTT
>TRBD2|many|TRBJ2-4|TRBV27
CASSKVAGLNIQYF
TGTGCCAGCAGTAAAGTAGCGGGACTAAACATTCAGTACTTC
>TRBD1|NA|TRBJ2-7|TRBV6-1
CASRATGGRYEQYF
TGTGCCAGCAGGGCAACAGGGGGCAGGTACGAGCAGTACTTC
>NA|NA|TRBJ2-7|TRBV7-9
CASSFRTASYEQYF
TGTGCCAGCAGCTTTCGGACAGCTAGCTACGAGCAGTACTTC
>TRBD1|few|TRBJ2-1|TRBV5-4
CASSRQGEQFF
TGTGCCAGCAGCAGACAGGGTGAGCAGTTCTTC
>NA|few|TRBJ1-5|TRBV27
CASSFSVRGRANQPQHF
TGTGCCAGCAGTTTCTCGGTTCGGGGCAGGGCCAATCAGCCCCAGCATTTT
>TRBD2|NA|TRBJ2-3|TRBV4-2
CASSQAVGLAGGRTDTQYF
TGTGCCAGCAGCCAAGCCGTCGGACTAGCGGGGGGACGCACAGATACGCAGTATTTT
>NA|few|TRBJ1-2|TRBV6-2/TRBV6-3
CASRLDGDYGYTF
TGTGCCAGCAGGCTGGACGGGGACTATGGCTACACCTTC
>TRBD1|NA|TRBJ1-6|TRBV20-1
CSARQGQETYNSPLHF
TGCAGTGCTCGCCAGGGACAGGAGACCTATAATTCACCCCTCCACTTT
>NA|few|TRBJ1-3|TRBV5-1
CASSLSGFPSGNTIYF
TGCGCCAGCAGCTTATCAGGTTTCCCCTCTGGAAACACCATATATTTT
>TRBD1|NA|TRBJ2-1|TRBV6-5
CASSYRDSRQFF
TGTGCCAGCAGTTACAGGGACAGTAGGCAGTTCTTC
>NA|NA|TRBJ1-5|TRBV12-3/TRBV12-4
CASVRGPNQPQHF
TGTGCCAGCGTAAGGGGACCTAATCAGCCCCAGCATTTT
>TRBD1|many|TRBJ1-2|TRBV5-1
CASSSRQGALAGGYTF
TGCGCCAGCAGTTCCCGACAGGGCGCCCTCGCCGGTGGCTACACCTTC
>NA|few|TRBJ2-7|TRBV15
CATSRERAYEQYF
TGTGCCACCAGCAGAGAAAGGGCTTACGAGCAGTACTTC
>TRBD1|NA|TRBJ2-5|TRBV28
CASRETGLGTQYF
TGTGCCAGCAGGGAGACAGGGTTGGGGACCCAGTACTTC
>NA|few|TRBJ2-1|TRBV20-1
CSARTRGTNEQFF
TGCAGTGCGAGGACCCGGGGTACAAATGAGCAGTTCTTC
>TRBD2|NA|TRBJ2-3|TRBV6-1
CASSELSGGDPDPLKFTDTQYF
TGTGCCAGCAGTGAACTCAGCGGGGGAGATCCAGATCCCCTTAAATTCACAGATACGCAGTATTTT
>TRBD2|NA|TRBJ2-1|TRBV4-1
CASSQDQVASGGRSSYNEQFF
TGCGCCAGCAGCCAAGATCAGGTGGCTAGCGGGGGGAGGAGCTCCTACAATGAGCAGTTCTTC
>NA|NA|TRBJ2-3|TRBV5-1
CATSEGADTQYF
TGCGCCACGTCAGAGGGGGCAGATACGCAGTATTTT
>TRBD2|few|TRBJ2-5|TRBV7-8
CASSFASGGTQETQYF
TGTGCCAGCAGCTTCGCTAGCGGGGGGACCCAAGAGACCCAGTACTTC
>NA|NA|TRBJ2-7|TRBV16
CASSQNRDIGEQYF
TGTGCCAGCAGCCAAAATCGGGACATTGGGGAGCAGTACTTC
>NA|NA|TRBJ1-1|TRBV6-5
CASSYSDSFGPTEAFF
TGTGCCAGCAGTTACTCGGACAGTTTTGGGCCCACTGAAGCTTTCTTT
>TRBD1|few|TRBJ2-7|TRBV5-1
CASSARTGQYTYEQYF
TGCGCCAGCAGCGCCCGGACAGGGCAATACACCTACGAGCAGTACTTC
>NA|few|TRBJ1-2|TRBV5-5
CASSLEGPTGYTF
TGTGCCAGCAGCTTGGAGGGCCCGACGGGCTACACCTTC
>NA|NA|TRBJ2-2|TRBV4-3
CASSQEVPGELFF
TGCGCCAGCAGCCAAGAAGTCCCCGGGGAGCTGTTTTTT
>TRBD1|few|TRBJ2-1|TRBV7-2
CASSPYGTGVNEQFF
TGTGCCAGCAGCCCCTACGGGACAGGGGTCAATGAGCAGTTCTTC
>NA|many|TRBJ2-7|TRBV10-3
CAISEPGAGATYEQYF
TGTGCCATCAGTGAACCGGGTGCAGGAGCGACTTACGAGCAGTACTTC